This passage covers 31 T cell receptor beta chains from one sample sequenced in a study of beta chain features in type 1 diabetes. Study results and caveats: Patients with Type 1 diabetes showed moderately but significantly shorter TCRB CDR3s in all four CD4+ subsets.

Their target antigens are unknown. Since all of the isolated RNA was reverse transcribed, expressed TCRB transcripts were what got sequenced. Using immunoSEQ multiplex PCR, the repertoire was profiled, and TCRdb retains in-frame clones only, with some absent. The table has 300,000 to 400,000 clones, 13% seen once. The specimen was naive CD4+ T cells from blood. These receptors were collected from a woman aged 18 to 35 with type 1 diabetes.

This clone has only a few counts. This chain links TRBV4-3 with TRBJ2-2; D not certain. The CDR3 sequence is 17 residues long. Looked up from germline, CDR1 is LGHNA and CDR2 is YSLEER. Trimming left V 1 base short and J 0 bases short, with 12 bases between. DNA of the CDR3: TGCGCCAGCAGCCAAGCCCACATATCCGCGAACACCGGGGAGCTGTTTTTT. Translation gives CASSQAHISANTGELFF.

A few counts support this clone. The chain links TRBV9 to TRBJ2-2; D is possibly TRBD1 (6 bases). CDR3 length equals 15 residues. With 2 bases removed from V and 6 bases from J, the gap between germline ends came to 14 bases. The germline CDR1 and CDR2 sequences are SGDLS and YYNGEE. CDR3 amino acids: CASSVRQAQAGELFF. CDR3 coding DNA: TGTGCCAGCAGCGTCAGACAGGCCCAGGCCGGGGAGCTGTTTTTT.

The chain links TRBV5-1 to TRBJ2-1, with TRBD2 matching 8 bases. J was trimmed by 9 bases and V by 3 bases; bases with no gene match: 11. This CDR3 region has 15 residues. In germline, CDR1 is SGHRS, CDR2 YFSETQ. In nucleotides, the CDR3 is TGCGCCAGCAGCTCGGGGGGGGTAGAGGTCCGTGAGCAGTTCTTC. Protein: CASSSGGVEVREQFF.

This clone appeared a few times. The chain joins TRBV29-1 to TRBJ1-5, with TRBD1 matching 9 bases. CDR3 length: 13 residues. The germline V gene encodes CDR1 SQVTM and CDR2 ANQGSEA. The ends lost 8 bases at V and 5 bases at J; junction bases unmatched: 7. The CDR3 nucleotides read TGCAGCACCCGGACAGGGGAGGATCAGCCCCAGCATTTT. This gives the protein CSTRTGEDQPQHF.

This clone was seen only a few times. This chain uses TRBV18 with TRBJ1-2; 8 bases line up with TRBD1. The CDR3 has 14 amino acids. Germline CDR1 reads KGHSH; CDR2 reads LQKENI. The V segment lost 6 bases and the J segment 3 bases; nucleotides outside the gene matches: 6. CDR3 nucleotides: TGTGCCAGCTCTCCGGACAGGGCCCACTATGGCTACACCTTC. Its protein is CASSPDRAHYGYTF.

The chain combines TRBV7-2 with TRBJ2-5; D gene uncertain. Looked up from germline, CDR1 is SGHTA and CDR2 is FQGNSA. Trimming removed 3 bases at V and 4 bases at J, with 9 bases between. CDR3 length: 13 amino acids. Here the CDR3 DNA reads TGTGCCAGCAGCTTTACCCTCGGAGAGACCCAGTACTTC. Translating it yields CASSFTLGETQYF.

This chain connects TRBV5-1 to TRBJ1-5; 9 bases agree with TRBD1. The V gene's germline CDR1 is SGHRS and CDR2 YFSETQ. Losses at the gene ends were 4 bases for V and 8 bases for J; bases not matched to a gene: 10. CDR3 size: 15 residues. CDR3 protein: CASSPGTGPSEPQHF. DNA of the CDR3: TGCGCCAGCAGCCCCGGGACAGGGCCCTCTGAGCCCCAGCATTTT. The variable domain in full, with the rest retrieved from reference TRBV5-1 and TRBJ1-5, is KAGVTQTPRYLIKTRGQQVTLSCSPISGHRSVSWYQQTPGQGLQFLFEYFSETQRNKGNFPGRFSGRQFSNSRSEMNVSTLELGDSALYLCASSPGTGPSEPQHFGDGTRLSIL.

This chain joins TRBV30 and TRBJ2-7; D gene ambiguous. The CDR3 totals 12 residues. Germline values: CDR1 GTSNPN, CDR2 SVGIG (reference sequence). V shed 0 bases and J shed 4 bases, with 7 bases lying between them. The chain's CDR3 is CAWSVFGYEQYF. The CDR3 bases are TGTGCCTGGAGTGTATTCGGGTACGAGCAGTACTTC.

About this clone itself: Other DNA sequences from this sample encode an identical CDR3 as well. The J gene is TRBJ2-7, the V gene TRBV9; 13 nucleotides agree with TRBD2. After removal of 2 bases from V and 6 bases from J, the junction contained 2 bases not matched to a gene. Germline V gene data show CDR1 as SGDLS and CDR2 as YYNGEE. The CDR3 has 14 residues. CDR3 nucleotides: TGTGCCAGCAGCGTCGGACTAGCGGGAGCCGAGCAGTACTTC. This translates into CASSVGLAGAEQYF.

V usage is TRBV7-3 and J usage is TRBJ2-2, with D possibly being TRBD1 (5 bases). The CDR3 consists of 14 residues. Germline CDR1 reads SGHTA; CDR2 reads FQGTGA. V dropped 4 bases and J dropped 6 bases, with 12 bases sitting between them. CDR3 DNA: TGTGCCAGCAGCTCCTCAGGGTCCTCCGGGGAGCTGTTTTTT. Amino acids: CASSSSGSSGELFF.

This clone turned up a few times. The rearrangement links TRBV7-9 to TRBJ2-2; the D gene is possibly TRBD2 (6 bases). Germline lookup yields CDR1 SEHNR and CDR2 FQNEAQ (reference sequence). The V end lost 1 base, the J end lost 10 bases, and 13 bases lay between the germline ends. The CDR3 is made up of 14 amino acids. This CDR3 is CASSLGLTSLELFF. In DNA, the CDR3 is TGTGCCAGCAGCTTAGGGCTAACTAGCTTGGAGCTGTTTTTT.

The chain joins TRBV5-1 to TRBJ2-5; D is uncertain. With 1 base removed from V and 5 bases from J, the gap between germline ends came to 9 bases. This CDR3 comprises 13 residues. From germline, CDR1 is SGHRS and CDR2 YFSETQ. As DNA, the CDR3 is TGCGCCAGCAGCTTGATGACTGGGGAGACCCAGTACTTC. Its translation is CASSLMTGETQYF.

The chain is built from TRBV29-1 and TRBJ2-5; 11 bases are a match to TRBD2. Losses at the gene ends were 6 bases for V and 0 bases for J; bases not matched to a gene: 3. Germline V gives CDR1 SQVTM, CDR2 ANQGSEA. The CDR3 runs to 14 residues. CDR3 sequence: CSVGTSGYQETQYF. The CDR3 nucleotides are TGCAGCGTCGGGACTAGCGGCTACCAAGAGACCCAGTACTTC.

The rearrangement uses TRBV7-9 and TRBJ2-1, with 7 positions matching TRBD2. V lost 5 bases to trimming and J lost 6 bases; unmatched junction nucleotides: 13. There are 16 residues in the CDR3. Germline V gene data show CDR1 as SEHNR and CDR2 as FQNEAQ (reference sequence). This chain's CDR3 is CASSPLGLVPLNEQFF. The CDR3 DNA is TGTGCCAGCAGCCCCCTCGGACTAGTGCCGCTCAATGAGCAGTTCTTC. The full variable domain, completed using reference TRBV7-9 and TRBJ2-1, is DTGVSQNPRHKITKRGQNVTFRCDPISEHNRLYWYRQTLGQGPEFLTYFQNEAQLEKSRLLSDRFSAERPKGSFSTLEIQRTEQGDSAMYLCASSPLGLVPLNEQFFGPGTRLTVL.

There are a few counts of this clone. The V and J genes are TRBV7-2 and TRBJ1-1; D gene ambiguous. This CDR3 has 14 amino acids. The ends were cut back, 2 bases at V and 1 base at J, with 8 bases in the middle. Germline loops: CDR1 SGHTA, CDR2 FQGNSA. This CDR3 reads CASSLQRSNTEAFF. CDR3 nucleotide sequence: TGTGCCAGCAGCTTACAGCGATCGAACACTGAAGCTTTCTTT.

The sample holds a few counts of this clone. V is TRBV29-1 and J is TRBJ1-1, with a weak D call TRBD1 (6 bases). The CDR3 runs to 14 residues. Trimming removed 5 bases at V and 4 bases at J, with 17 bases between. Germline loops: CDR1 SQVTM, CDR2 ANQGSEA. CDR3 region: CSVTRTAFGTEAFF. In DNA, the CDR3 is TGCAGCGTTACGCGGACAGCCTTTGGCACTGAAGCTTTCTTT.

Here the CDR3 reads CASSQGGARAKNIQYF. The CDR3 region has the DNA TGCGCCAGCAGTCAGGGAGGGGCCAGAGCCAAAAACATTCAGTACTTC. V is TRBV4-1 and J is TRBJ2-4; TRBD2 matches at 7 bases. Per germline, CDR1 MGHRA and CDR2 YSYEKL. V lost 6 bases to trimming and J lost 0 bases; unmatched junction nucleotides: 8. This CDR3 is built from 16 residues.

This clone was picked up a small number of times. The CDR3 DNA reads TGTGCCAGCAGCCCAGAGGCCCTCGGCGATGAGCAGTTCTTC. Protein sequence: CASSPEALGDEQFF. The chain is built from TRBV28 and TRBJ2-1; no clear D. The CDR3 contains 14 residues. Trimming took 6 bases from V and 8 from J, leaving 17 bases between them. The germline V gene has CDR1 MDHEN and CDR2 SYDVKM.

This clone was detected only a few times. This chain joins TRBV29-1 and TRBJ2-3; TRBD2 matches at 12 bases. Germline V gene data show CDR1 as SQVTM and CDR2 as ANQGSEA. This CDR3 contains 16 residues. V shed 7 bases, J shed 0 bases, and the junction held 8 bases outside the gene matches. CDR3 DNA sequence: TGCAGCGGCAGACTAGCGGGAGAAGGAAGCACAGATACGCAGTATTTT. This gives the protein CSGRLAGEGSTDTQYF.

The CDR3 nucleotides read TGTGCCAGCAGCGTAGGAGGGGGGGGGCCCTCTGGAAACACCATATATTTT. Amino acid sequence: CASSVGGGGPSGNTIYF. The chain couples TRBV9 to TRBJ1-3, with a weak D call TRBD1 (6 bases). The CDR3 has 17 residues. V lost 0 bases, J lost 0 bases, and 13 bases lay in between. Germline V gene lookup returns CDR1 SGDLS and CDR2 YYNGEE.

This clone has only a few counts. The rearrangement joins TRBV18 to TRBJ2-7, with 8 bases identical to TRBD1. CDR3 length equals 15 residues. The germline gives CDR1 KGHSH, CDR2 LQKENI. Trimming at V came to 5 bases and at J to 5 bases, leaving 11 bases not matched to a gene. The DNA for the CDR3 is TGTGCCAGCTCAGTACTAGGACAGGGATCCAACGAGCAGTACGTC. Its translation is CASSVLGQGSNEQYV.

This clone was observed a few times. The rearrangement joins TRBV6-5 to TRBJ1-5; D not certain. The CDR3 is made up of 13 amino acids. Trimming pared 4 bases from V and 3 bases from J, leaving 7 bases between. Germline CDR1 MNHEY, CDR2 SVGAGI. CDR3 protein: CASSSTYNQPQHF. The CDR3 DNA follows: TGTGCCAGCAGTTCTACGTACAATCAGCCCCAGCATTTT.

The sample holds a few counts of this clone. The chain is built from TRBV7-9 and TRBJ2-2, with 10 nucleotides matching TRBD1. Germline loops: CDR1 SEHNR, CDR2 FQNEAQ (reference sequence). V shed 5 bases, J shed 5 bases, and the junction held 8 bases outside the gene matches. This CDR3 is 16 amino acids long. This CDR3 reads CASSHPGQGSTGELFF. The CDR3 DNA is TGTGCCAGCAGCCACCCGGGACAGGGGTCGACCGGGGAGCTGTTTTTT.

The table lists this clone with a few counts. This sequence joins TRBV25-1 and TRBJ2-2; possible D gene TRBD1, 7 bases. The germline CDR1 and CDR2 sequences are MGHDK and SYGVNS. Trimming pared 1 base from V and 5 bases from J, leaving 14 bases between. CDR3 size: 16 residues. The CDR3 nucleotides are TGTGCCAGCAGTGAATGGCCGGCAGGGGGGACCGGGGAGCTGTTTTTT. Its protein is CASSEWPAGGTGELFF. Full variable domain (remainder filled in from reference TRBV25-1 and TRBJ2-2): EADIYQTPRYLVIGTGKKITLECSQTMGHDKMYWYQQDPGMELHLIHYSYGVNSTEKGDLSSESTVSRIRTEHFPLTLESARPSHTSQYLCASSEWPAGGTGELFFGEGSRLTVL.

The chain is built from TRBV18 and TRBJ1-1; D call uncertain. Trimming cost V 2 bases and J 0 bases, with 7 bases left between them. CDR1 and CDR2 from the germline V gene are KGHSH and LQKENI. The CDR3 covers 14 residues. CDR3 protein: CASSPAQLNTEAFF. The CDR3 DNA sequence: TGTGCCAGCTCACCAGCACAGCTGAACACTGAAGCTTTCTTT.

The gene calls are TRBV28 and TRBJ2-1; TRBD2 matches at 7 bases. The CDR3 totals 14 residues. Germline V gene lookup returns CDR1 MDHEN and CDR2 SYDVKM. V trimming: 6 bases; J trimming: 9 bases; junction bases outside the gene matches: 11. The CDR3 sequence is CASRTLTSSAEQFF. CDR3 nucleotides: TGTGCCAGCAGGACTCTGACTAGCAGCGCTGAGCAGTTCTTC.

This rearrangement joins TRBV19 to TRBJ1-5; 7 bases are a match to TRBD1. The germline V gene has CDR1 LNHDA and CDR2 SQIVND (reference sequence). The CDR3 has 16 amino acids. With V trimmed by 5 bases and J by 6 bases, 13 bases remained unmatched. The CDR3 nucleotides are TGTGCCAGTAGTGTACATCAGGGGGTAAAAGGTCAGCCCCAGCATTTT. Its translation is CASSVHQGVKGQPQHF.

The sample holds a few counts of this clone. This chain uses TRBV19 with TRBJ1-2, with TRBD1 matching over 7 bases. The CDR3 runs to 15 residues. In germline, CDR1 is LNHDA, CDR2 SQIVND (reference sequence). The junction had 11 bases not matched to a gene; V was cut back by 3 bases and J by 7 bases. The CDR3 here is CASSMETGYYSGYTF. The CDR3 DNA is TGTGCCAGTAGTATGGAGACAGGGTATTATAGTGGCTACACCTTC.

This chain links TRBV7-9 with TRBJ2-5; the match to TRBD1 covers 7 bases. The CDR3 has 14 residues. Looked up from germline, CDR1 is SEHNR and CDR2 is FQNEAQ (reference sequence). Trimming at V came to 4 bases and at J to 7 bases, leaving 9 bases not matched to a gene. The CDR3 DNA reads TGTGCCAGCAGCTCCCACCGACAGGGAGCGACCCAGTACTTC. Protein: CASSSHRQGATQYF.

This chain connects TRBV29-1 to TRBJ2-1, with TRBD2 matching over 8 bases. The V and J ends lost 3 bases and 4 bases, in that order; junction bases with no gene match: 2. The CDR3 contains 13 residues. The germline V gene has CDR1 SQVTM and CDR2 ANQGSEA. CDR3: CSVETSAYNEQFF. CDR3 in DNA: TGCAGCGTTGAGACTAGCGCTTACAATGAGCAGTTCTTC.

In this sample, this clone turned up a few times. The chain joins TRBV7-9 to TRBJ2-7, with 9 bases aligning to TRBD2. V dropped 5 bases and J dropped 5; count of bases not matched to a gene: 4. CDR3 length: 13 residues. Germline CDR1 and CDR2: SEHNR and FQNEAQ (reference sequence). The CDR3 sequence: CASSRSGSNEQYV. In nucleotides, the CDR3 is TGTGCCAGCAGCCGTAGCGGGAGTAACGAGCAGTACGTC.